The rows below give T cell receptor beta chains drawn from one sample of a study of chemoradiotherapy in HPV16-positive cancers. TCRdb's copy holds only in-frame clones and misses some; the assay was immunoSEQ multiplex PCR. The sample lists about 6,600 clones, approximately 80% seen once, with around 8.5% in the top ten. This sample comprised tumor tissue, obtained from a patient who underwent chemoradiotherapy. The receptors were gathered from a human donor with HPV-associated anogenital cancer. The CDR3 runs from the conserved cysteine through the conserved F or W. D genes are given only for firm matches. Clone size is not always given. Where it is, it says once, few, many or a class for expanded clones.

J,size,D,V,CDR3,DNA
TRBJ2-2,NA,NA,TRBV11-3,CASSWRVSGELFF,TGTGCCAGCAGCTGGAGAGTTTCCGGGGAGCTGTTTTTT
TRBJ1-2,NA,NA,TRBV30,CAWSAQGRYYGYTF,TGTGCCTGGAGTGCCCAGGGAAGATACTATGGCTACACCTTC
TRBJ1-6,few,TRBD1,TRBV5-1,CASSLAVSDRGNSPLHF,TGCGCCAGCAGCTTGGCCGTTTCGGACAGGGGCAATTCACCCCTCCACTTT
TRBJ1-2,once,TRBD1,TRBV7-9,CASSFRGTGFPPHYGYTF,TGTGCCAGCAGCTTCCGGGGGACAGGGTTTCCACCGCACTATGGCTACACCTTC
TRBJ2-1,NA,TRBD1,TRBV29-1,CSGGDRGRGGEQFF,TGCAGCGGGGGGGACAGGGGGCGTGGAGGTGAGCAGTTCTTC
TRBJ2-1,NA,NA,TRBV28,CASSLFPTVYNEQFF,TGTGCCAGCAGTTTATTCCCGACAGTGTACAATGAGCAGTTCTTC
TRBJ2-4,NA,NA,TRBV2,CASSASGTKNIQYF,TGTGCCAGCAGTGCCTCAGGCACCAAAAACATTCAGTACTTC
TRBJ2-1,NA,NA,TRBV27,CASSLRLYNEQFF,TGTGCCAGCAGTCTCCGGTTATACAATGAGCAGTTCTTC
TRBJ1-2,NA,NA,TRBV25-1,CASSELDYGYTF,TGTGCCAGCAGTGAATTGGACTATGGCTACACCTTC
TRBJ2-3,NA,TRBD2,TRBV5-1,CASSYRTSGGAGYF,TGCGCCAGCAGCTACCGGACTAGCGGGGGGGCGGGGTATTTT
TRBJ2-5,NA,NA,TRBV7-9,CASSLVVGGETQYF,TGTGCCAGCAGCTTAGTTGTAGGCGGCGAGACCCAGTACTTC
TRBJ1-2,NA,NA,TRBV4-2,CASSLWWVSGYTF,TGTGCCAGCAGCCTGTGGTGGGTTTCAGGCTACACCTTC
TRBJ2-2,NA,NA,TRBV6-5,CASSRQLANTGELFF,TGTGCCAGCAGCAGACAGCTCGCGAACACCGGGGAGCTGTTTTTT
TRBJ2-3,NA,NA,TRBV6-6,CASSYPEGTQYF,TGTGCCAGCAGTTACCCCGAAGGAACGCAGTATTTT
TRBJ1-6,NA,NA,TRBV4-3,CASSQDNMGNSPLHF,TGCGCCAGCAGCCAAGATAATATGGGGAATTCACCCCTCCACTTT